The TCR beta chain described here comes from a study of cytotoxic CD8 clonotypes in ibrutinib-treated CLL. For the study at large: Within the patient group, 11 were relapsed/refractory and around 15 treatment-naive, and 17 were IGHV unmutated.

Germline V gene data show CDR1 as MNHEY and CDR2 as SMNVEV (reference sequence). The junction had 9 bases not matched to a gene; V was cut back by 4 bases and J by 0 bases. This CDR3 region has 17 residues. Produced via immunoSEQ multiplex PCR; TCRdb's table is partial and in-frame only. The repertoire holds 35,000 to 40,000 clones, with under 80% as singletons. The receptor's source is a human donor with chronic lymphocytic leukemia. The J gene is TRBJ1-5, the V gene TRBV27, with 7 bases identical to TRBD1. The source was PBMCs, collected at disease progression, from a patient treated with ibrutinib. This CDR3 is CASSSIWGTDSNQPQHF. CDR3 in DNA: TGTGCCAGCAGTTCAATATGGGGGACAGATAGCAATCAGCCCCAGCATTTT.